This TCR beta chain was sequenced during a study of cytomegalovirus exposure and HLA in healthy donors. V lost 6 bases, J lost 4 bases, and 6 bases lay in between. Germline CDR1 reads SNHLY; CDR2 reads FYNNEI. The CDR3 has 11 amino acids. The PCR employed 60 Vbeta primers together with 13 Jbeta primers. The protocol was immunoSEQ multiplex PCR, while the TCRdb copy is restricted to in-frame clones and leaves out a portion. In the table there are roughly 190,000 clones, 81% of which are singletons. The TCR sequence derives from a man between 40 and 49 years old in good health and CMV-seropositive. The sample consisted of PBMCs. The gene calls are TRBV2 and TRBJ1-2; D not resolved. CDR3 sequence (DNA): TGTGCCAGCAGGGCGGGCTATGGCTACACCTTC. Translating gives CASRAGYGYTF.